A single sample is the source of the 5 T cell receptor beta chains below, sequenced in a study of T-cell reconstitution after alpha-beta-depleted transplantation in children. Unique molecular identifiers featured in how the TCRbeta library was prepared. TCRdb reprocessed the PCR reads with MiXCR, giving one entry per CDR3 protein. The table lists hundreds of thousands of distinct CDR3 sequences, less than 15% of them singletons. The input for sequencing was PBMCs, taken from the stem cell graft. Receptors were obtained from a human donor who donated a stem cell graft to a child with Fanconi anemia.

In this sample, this clonotype turned up a few times. V usage is TRBV7-6 and J usage is TRBJ2-2; D may be TRBD1 or TRBD2 (6 bases each). CDR1 is SGHVS and CDR2 is FNYEAQ in the germline V gene. The CDR3 has 16 amino acids. V lost 6 bases, J lost 4 bases, and 18 bases lay in between. This chain's CDR3 is CASRRPWGAPTGELFF. The DNA of the CDR3 is TGTGCCAGCAGACGACCGTGGGGGGCCCCCACCGGGGAGCTGTTTTTT.

This clonotype was counted at least ten times. The chain employs TRBV20-1 and TRBJ1-5, with D perhaps matching TRBD1 (5 bases). Germline lookup yields CDR1 DFQATT and CDR2 SNEGSKA (reference sequence). This CDR3 contains 13 residues. V dropped 5 bases and J dropped 0 bases, with 8 bases sitting between them. CDR3 sequence reads: CSARGDSNQPQHF. As DNA, the CDR3 is TGCAGTGCTCGAGGGGATAGCAATCAGCCCCAGCATTTT.

The V and J genes are TRBV6-2 or TRBV6-3 and TRBJ1-5, with D hard to call. The CDR3 contains 11 residues. The germline V and J ends were trimmed by 4 bases and 9 bases, with 7 bases remaining between them. Germline assignment: CDR1 MNHEY and CDR2 SVGEGT. The CDR3: CASSSSGPQHF. For the CDR3, the DNA is TGTGCCAGCAGTTCCTCTGGGCCCCAGCATTTT.

This clonotype was observed a handful of times. This sequence joins TRBV5-1 and TRBJ2-2; D might be TRBD1 (6 bases). V lost 5 bases, J lost 0 bases, and 11 bases lay in between. CDR1 SGHRS and CDR2 YFSETQ come from the germline V gene. The CDR3 spans 15 residues. The CDR3 region has the DNA TGCGCCAGCAGACCCCCAGGGGCGAACACCGGGGAGCTGTTTTTT. This codes for CASRPPGANTGELFF.

This clonotype showed up many times. The chain is built from TRBV12-3 or TRBV12-4 and TRBJ1-4; tentative D call: TRBD1 (6 bases). The CDR3 spans 12 residues. Trimming took 6 bases from V and 10 from J, leaving 12 bases between them. The CDR3 here is CASRTGFGKLFF. DNA of the CDR3: TGTGCCAGCAGGACAGGATTCGGAAAACTGTTTTTT.